The 9 T cell receptor beta chains reported below all come from one sample, sequenced in a study of OX40 agonist ivuxolimab in advanced cancers. Clones were sequenced by immunoSEQ multiplex PCR, and TCRdb holds only the in-frame ones, with some missing. The table shows fewer than 30,000 clones, with more than 70% occurring only once. Source: CD4+ or CD8+ T cells sorted from blood, taken in a trial of the OX40 agonist ivuxolimab. All receptors come from an adult with an advanced solid tumor such as melanoma, head and neck, liver or kidney cancer.

This chain links TRBV10-3 with TRBJ2-7; TRBD2 might be the D (7 bases). This CDR3 comprises 13 residues. The V and J ends lost 5 bases and 7 bases respectively, with 15 bases between them. Per germline, CDR1 ENHRY and CDR2 SYGVKD. The CDR3 sequence: CAISLNAGAEQYF. CDR3 nucleotides: TGTGCCATCAGTCTTAACGCGGGGGCAGAGCAGTACTTC.

The chain uses TRBV18 and TRBJ1-1; D gene ambiguous. Trimming removed 1 base at V and 2 bases at J, with 17 bases between. The CDR3 totals 17 residues. Germline CDR1 and CDR2: KGHSH and LQKENI. The CDR3 protein is CASSPQRAGGYNTEAFF. In DNA form, the CDR3 reads TGTGCCAGCTCACCACAACGGGCAGGAGGATACAACACTGAAGCTTTCTTT.

This clone was picked up one time. The chain combines TRBV7-6 with TRBJ1-5; D might be TRBD1 (6 bases). From germline, CDR1 is SGHVS and CDR2 FNYEAQ. V shed 6 bases and J shed 2 bases, with 14 bases lying between them. This CDR3 region has 15 residues. The CDR3 bases are TGTGCCAGCAGACTCAGGGGTAGGGGCAATCAGCCCCAGCATTTT. Translation: CASRLRGRGNQPQHF. The full variable domain, its missing parts supplied by reference TRBV7-6 and TRBJ1-5, is GAGVSQSPRYKVTKRGQDVALRCDPISGHVSLYWYRQALGQGPEFLTYFNYEAQQDKSGLPNDRFSAERPEGSISTLTIQRTEQRDSAMYRCASRLRGRGNQPQHFGDGTRLSIL.

V gene TRBV30 combines with J gene TRBJ1-1; D might be TRBD1 (5 bases). Germline lookup yields CDR1 GTSNPN and CDR2 SVGIG (reference sequence). This CDR3 spans 12 amino acids. V gave up 1 base and J gave up 7 bases, with 10 bases separating them. The CDR3 region is CAWSAQGGEAFF. In DNA, the CDR3 is TGTGCCTGGAGTGCTCAGGGTGGTGAAGCTTTCTTT.

This chain connects TRBV30 to TRBJ1-5; a weak D match, TRBD1 (5 bases). V was shortened by 2 bases and J by 5 bases, with 10 bases between the two germline ends. CDR1 GTSNPN and CDR2 SVGIG come from the germline V gene (reference sequence). The CDR3 extends over 13 amino acids. CDR3 loop: CAWSSGGYQPQHF. Written as DNA, the CDR3 is TGTGCCTGGAGTAGCGGGGGGTATCAGCCCCAGCATTTT.

The J gene is TRBJ2-5, the V gene TRBV11-2, with 9 positions matching TRBD1. Per germline, CDR1 SGHAT and CDR2 FQNNGV. This CDR3 is built from 15 residues. V shed 0 bases, J shed 4 bases, and the junction held 3 bases outside the gene matches. The CDR3 sequence: CASSLESTGGETQYF. The DNA of the CDR3 is TGTGCCAGCAGCTTAGAGTCGACAGGGGGAGAGACCCAGTACTTC.

The chain couples TRBV5-1 to TRBJ1-3; D might be TRBD1 (5 bases). This CDR3 is 14 amino acids long. CDR1 and CDR2 (germline): SGHRS, YFSETQ. The germline V and J ends were trimmed by 4 bases and 5 bases, with 13 bases remaining between them. CDR3 nucleotides: TGCGCCAGCAGCAGCGGCGGACAAAGAAACACCATATATTTT. Protein product: CASSSGGQRNTIYF. Full variable domain (missing parts from reference TRBV5-1 and TRBJ1-3): KAGVTQTPRYLIKTRGQQVTLSCSPISGHRSVSWYQQTPGQGLQFLFEYFSETQRNKGNFPGRFSGRQFSNSRSEMNVSTLELGDSALYLCASSSGGQRNTIYFGEGSWLTVV.

The chain combines TRBV5-1 with TRBJ2-2; D is ambiguous. This CDR3 region has 13 residues. Trimming removed 4 bases at V and 7 bases at J, with 11 bases between. Germline V gene data show CDR1 as SGHRS and CDR2 as YFSETQ. Here the CDR3 reads CASSLQLNGELFF. The CDR3 DNA reads TGCGCCAGCAGCCTCCAGTTGAACGGGGAGCTGTTTTTT. Complete variable domain (other parts from reference TRBV5-1 and TRBJ2-2): KAGVTQTPRYLIKTRGQQVTLSCSPISGHRSVSWYQQTPGQGLQFLFEYFSETQRNKGNFPGRFSGRQFSNSRSEMNVSTLELGDSALYLCASSLQLNGELFFGEGSRLTVL.

The sample holds one count of this clone. The V and J genes are TRBV18 and TRBJ2-6, with D unresolved. The CDR3 length is 14 residues. Trimming removed 3 bases from V and 0 bases from J, with 3 bases in between. CDR1 and CDR2 (germline): KGHSH, LQKENI. CDR3 protein: CASSPSSGANVLTF. CDR3 sequence (DNA): TGTGCCAGCTCACCGAGCTCTGGGGCCAACGTCCTGACTTTC.